This record covers a single T cell receptor (beta chain). The second PCR ran about 6 to 12 cycles with a sample-barcoded 5' primer and J-beta primers. From the 5' RACE reads, TCRdb called clonotypes with MiXCR, one entry per CDR3 protein. The repertoire consists of approximately 800,000 distinct CDR3 sequences, with 20% to 30% occurring once and the leading ten covering 3%. This sample was included in a study of blood T cells in healthy people across ages. Germline CDR1 and CDR2: MNHEY and SVGAGI. The germline V and J ends were trimmed by 5 bases and 1 base, with 14 bases remaining between them. The CDR3 consists of 15 residues. This same sample was also part of a study on T cells of mothers and their children. That source adds: Samples came from a few healthy Caucasian mothers and their six children.

This TCR was sampled from a boy younger than 18 in good health. Source material: blood. J is TRBJ1-1 and V is TRBV6-5, with a tentative D call TRBD1 (5 bases). The CDR3 spells CASSLLGVQNTEAFF. In DNA form, the CDR3 reads TGTGCCAGCAGTCTTCTGGGGGTCCAGAACACTGAAGCTTTCTTT.